This is a list of T cell receptor beta chains from one sample in a study of OX40 agonist ivuxolimab in advanced cancers. The method was immunoSEQ multiplex PCR; TCRdb's version includes in-frame clones alone and lacks a portion of them. Counted here are more than 45,000 clones, roughly nine tenths occurring once; the ten biggest clones make up around 12%. The sequencing here drew on CD4+ or CD8+ T cells sorted from blood, taken in a trial of the OX40 agonist ivuxolimab. These receptors were collected from an adult with an advanced solid tumor such as melanoma, head and neck, liver or kidney cancer. Each CDR3 is given with its conserved first and last residue. A D gene is named only where the DNA matches it firmly. Expanded clones get a size class; other rows say once, few or many, or leave the size out.

J gene: TRBJ2-3
V gene: TRBV11-3
D gene: TRBD1
clone size: once
CDR3 DNA: TGTGCCAGCAGCTTCGACAGGGGTAATACGCAGTATTTT
CDR3 protein: CASSFDRGNTQYF

J gene: TRBJ2-3
V gene: TRBV27
D gene: TRBD1
clone size: .
CDR3 DNA: TGTGCCAGCAGTTTAACGACAGGGATGGGCACAGATACGCAGTATTTT
CDR3 protein: CASSLTTGMGTDTQYF

J gene: TRBJ1-1
V gene: TRBV4-2
D gene: .
clone size: once
CDR3 DNA: TGTGCCAGCAGCCCAGGGGTTGAAGCTTTCTTT
CDR3 protein: CASSPGVEAFF

J gene: TRBJ2-7
V gene: TRBV6-5
D gene: .
clone size: .
CDR3 DNA: TGTGCCAAGAGTGCCCCCTACGAGCAGTACTTC
CDR3 protein: CAKSAPYEQYF

J gene: TRBJ2-2
V gene: TRBV7-9
D gene: TRBD2
clone size: .
CDR3 DNA: TGTGCCAGCAGCCCCGGGACTAGCGGGAGTCGGGGGGAGCTGTTTTTT
CDR3 protein: CASSPGTSGSRGELFF

J gene: TRBJ2-1
V gene: TRBV14
D gene: .
clone size: once
CDR3 DNA: TGTGCCAGCAGCCAAGAGCTAGCCGTCTACAATGAGCAGTTCTTC
CDR3 protein: CASSQELAVYNEQFF

J gene: TRBJ1-3
V gene: TRBV5-4
D gene: .
clone size: .
CDR3 DNA: TGTGCCAGCAGCTGGATGACCGATAGCTTGGATGGAAACACCATATATTTT
CDR3 protein: CASSWMTDSLDGNTIYF

J gene: TRBJ2-2
V gene: TRBV4-1
D gene: TRBD2
clone size: .
CDR3 DNA: TGCGCCAGCAGCCGAGCGGGGGGCGGGGAGCTGTTTTTT
CDR3 protein: CASSRAGGGELFF

J gene: TRBJ2-2
V gene: TRBV9
D gene: TRBD2
clone size: .
CDR3 DNA: TGTGCCAGCAGCGTATTCGGCGGGAGTGCCACCGGGGAGCTGTTTTTT
CDR3 protein: CASSVFGGSATGELFF

J gene: TRBJ2-6
V gene: TRBV9
D gene: .
clone size: once
CDR3 DNA: TGTGCCAGCAGCGTAGGGGCTGGGGCCAACGTCCTGACTTTC
CDR3 protein: CASSVGAGANVLTF

J gene: TRBJ2-5
V gene: TRBV4-1
D gene: TRBD2
clone size: .
CDR3 DNA: TGCGCCAGCAGCCTCCCCCGCGGGAGTGAGACCCAGTACTTC
CDR3 protein: CASSLPRGSETQYF

J gene: TRBJ1-1
V gene: TRBV2
D gene: .
clone size: .
CDR3 DNA: TGTGCCAGCAGTAGATACACTGAAGCTTTCTTT
CDR3 protein: CASSRYTEAFF

J gene: TRBJ2-1
V gene: TRBV28
D gene: TRBD1
clone size: .
CDR3 DNA: TGTGCCAGCAGTTTATGGGGGTTGGACAGGGGCAACAATGAGCAGTTCTTC
CDR3 protein: CASSLWGLDRGNNEQFF

J gene: TRBJ1-2
V gene: TRBV19
D gene: .
clone size: .
CDR3 DNA: TGTGCCAGTAGTGTGCGCAGGGGCCTCGGTTATGGCTACACCTTC
CDR3 protein: CASSVRRGLGYGYTF

J gene: TRBJ1-1
V gene: TRBV30
D gene: .
clone size: few
CDR3 DNA: TGTGCCTGGAGTGTAAGTCGTGAAGCTTTCTTT
CDR3 protein: CAWSVSREAFF

J gene: TRBJ1-1
V gene: TRBV25-1
D gene: .
clone size: .
CDR3 DNA: TGTGCCAGCAGTGGGGAGGGGATTTGGGATGAAGCTTTCTTT
CDR3 protein: CASSGEGIWDEAFF

J gene: TRBJ2-3
V gene: TRBV4-1
D gene: .
clone size: .
CDR3 DNA: TGCGCCAGCAGCCAAGGCGCCGGGAGCCCCACAGATACGCAGTATTTT
CDR3 protein: CASSQGAGSPTDTQYF

J gene: TRBJ1-1
V gene: TRBV2
D gene: TRBD1
clone size: .
CDR3 DNA: TGTGCCAGCAGTGCCAACCCCGGGACAGGGGTGATGAACACTGAAGCTTTCTTT
CDR3 protein: CASSANPGTGVMNTEAFF

J gene: TRBJ1-5
V gene: TRBV4-2
D gene: .
clone size: .
CDR3 DNA: TGTGCCAGCAGCCAAGCACCAGATAGCAATCAGCCCCAGCATTTT
CDR3 protein: CASSQAPDSNQPQHF

J gene: TRBJ1-2
V gene: TRBV21-1
D gene: .
clone size: .
CDR3 DNA: TGTGCCAGCAGCAACCGGGATGATAACTATGGCTACACCTTC
CDR3 protein: CASSNRDDNYGYTF